These 31 T cell receptor beta chains came from one sample sequenced in a study of monozygotic twins with inflammatory bowel disease. TCRdb reanalyzed the 5' RACE reads and collapses them to one entry per CDR3 protein, without DNA. This repertoire includes 400,000 to 500,000 distinct CDR3 sequences. Sequenced sample: blood. All receptors derive from a human donor with ulcerative colitis or Crohn's disease, or a healthy co-twin of an affected twin (not recorded which).

The chain links TRBV12-3 or TRBV12-4 to TRBJ2-1. The CDR3 runs 16 residues. The CDR3 spells CASSLFVGGPSHEQFF.

J is TRBJ1-2 and V is TRBV25-1. Germline CDR1 reads MGHDK; CDR2 reads SYGVNS. The CDR3 extends over 13 amino acids. CDR3 loop: CASSERENGGYTF.

This chain uses TRBV27 with TRBJ1-1; TCRdb's D call of TRBD1 is untestable without DNA. The V gene's germline CDR1 is MNHEY and CDR2 SMNVEV (reference sequence). The CDR3 has 13 amino acids. Here the CDR3 reads CASSATLQGRAFF.

The chain is built from TRBV5-1 and TRBJ2-5. Germline V gene sequence: CDR1 SGHRS, CDR2 YFSETQ. The CDR3 spans 15 residues. The CDR3 sequence: CASTTGLLDRETQYF. The whole variable domain, filled in from reference TRBV5-1 and TRBJ2-5, reads KAGVTQTPRYLIKTRGQQVTLSCSPISGHRSVSWYQQTPGQGLQFLFEYFSETQRNKGNFPGRFSGRQFSNSRSEMNVSTLELGDSALYLCASTTGLLDRETQYFGPGTRLLVL.

The chain is built from TRBV5-1 and TRBJ1-3; no DNA is available, so the TRBD1 call from TCRdb remains unchecked. CDR1 and CDR2 (germline): SGHRS, YFSETQ. The CDR3 loop spans 15 amino acids. CDR3: CASSLEGAPGNTIYF.

This rearrangement joins TRBV5-1 to TRBJ1-4. CDR3 length equals 13 residues. From germline, CDR1 is SGHRS and CDR2 YFSETQ. CDR3 sequence reads: CASSFGSGEKLFF. Full variable domain (missing parts from reference TRBV5-1 and TRBJ1-4): KAGVTQTPRYLIKTRGQQVTLSCSPISGHRSVSWYQQTPGQGLQFLFEYFSETQRNKGNFPGRFSGRQFSNSRSEMNVSTLELGDSALYLCASSFGSGEKLFFGSGTQLSVL.

The rearrangement joins TRBV4-2 to TRBJ1-6; there is no DNA to check the TCRdb D call of TRBD1. CDR1 is LGHNA and CDR2 is YNFKEQ in the germline V gene. This CDR3 region has 18 residues. Here the CDR3 reads CASSRELGQGISNSPLHF.

The genes are TRBV18 and TRBJ2-7; TCRdb returns TRBD1, unconfirmable since there is no DNA. CDR1 and CDR2 (germline): KGHSH, LQKENI. The CDR3 is made up of 13 amino acids. The CDR3 spells CASSPRQGDEQYF. The variable domain in full, with the rest retrieved from reference TRBV18 and TRBJ2-7, is NAGVMQNPRHLVRRRGQEARLRCSPMKGHSHVYWYRQLPEEGLKFMVYLQKENIIDESGMPKERFSAEFPKEGPSILRIQQVVRGDSAAYFCASSPRQGDEQYFGPGTRLTVT.

V gene TRBV12-3 or TRBV12-4 combines with J gene TRBJ1-4; checking the TCRdb D call of TRBD1 is not possible without DNA. The CDR3 totals 14 residues. CDR3 loop: CASSLYRGNEKLFF.

The V gene is TRBV2, the J gene TRBJ2-7; there is no DNA to check the TCRdb D call of TRBD2. Germline V lookup: CDR1 SNHLY, CDR2 FYNNEI. CDR3 size: 15 residues. The CDR3 here is CASRPPEGPVYEQYF.

The rearrangement links TRBV20-1 to TRBJ2-7; TCRdb lists TRBD2, though no DNA is available to test this call. There are 21 residues in the CDR3. CDR1 is DFQATT and CDR2 is SNEGSKA in the germline V gene (reference sequence). CDR3 residues: CSARETPPWRTSRENSYEQYF.

The chain uses TRBV10-3 and TRBJ2-1. This CDR3 has 15 residues. Germline V gene data show CDR1 as ENHRY and CDR2 as SYGVKD. The CDR3 loop reads CAIRDSMSSYNEQFF.

The chain is built from TRBV28 and TRBJ2-1; the D call from TCRdb, TRBD2, cannot be confirmed without DNA. Per the germline V gene, CDR1 is MDHEN and CDR2 is SYDVKM. This CDR3 has 15 residues. The chain's CDR3 is CASNTAGGPFNEQFF.

The CDR3 is CASTSQGTDTQHF. The rearrangement joins TRBV6-5 to TRBJ2-3. The CDR3 spans 13 residues. Germline-derived CDR1 and CDR2 are MNHEY and SVGAGI.

V is TRBV7-2 and J is TRBJ1-5; there is no DNA to check the TCRdb D call of TRBD1. CDR1 is SGHTA and CDR2 is FQGNSA in the germline V gene. The CDR3 is 15 amino acids. CDR3 amino acids: CASSPPGAKRQPQHF.

The CDR3 protein is CASSPPTGTGPLYNEQFF. This chain connects TRBV11-1 to TRBJ2-1; checking the TCRdb D call of TRBD1 is not possible without DNA. CDR3 length equals 18 residues. Germline lookup yields CDR1 SGHAT and CDR2 FQDESV (reference sequence).

V usage is TRBV20-1 and J usage is TRBJ2-2; checking the TCRdb D call of TRBD2 is not possible without DNA. CDR1 and CDR2 from the germline V gene are DFQATT and SNEGSKA (reference sequence). This CDR3 region has 15 residues. CDR3 amino acids: CSARPGTRNTGELFF.

This chain connects TRBV5-1 to TRBJ2-5; absent DNA, TCRdb's TRBD1 call cannot be checked. The CDR3 runs 15 residues. CDR1 is SGHRS and CDR2 is YFSETQ in the germline V gene. CDR3: CASSPRQGARETQYF.

This CDR3 is CASSLTVFNYGYTF. V usage is TRBV5-1 and J usage is TRBJ1-2. The germline V gene encodes CDR1 SGHRS and CDR2 YFSETQ. CDR3 size: 14 residues.

The chain has TRBV28 and TRBJ1-1; TCRdb calls TRBD1, which cannot be checked without DNA. The CDR3 consists of 15 residues. CDR1 and CDR2 (germline): MDHEN, SYDVKM. The CDR3 sequence: CATAGGGQMNTEAFF.

The chain couples TRBV20-1 to TRBJ1-2; TCRdb selects TRBD1, and the lack of DNA leaves this call unchecked. From germline, CDR1 is DFQATT and CDR2 SNEGSKA (reference sequence). The CDR3 length is 12 residues. The CDR3 here is CSAPTGSYGYTF.

V usage is TRBV12-3 or TRBV12-4 and J usage is TRBJ1-5; TCRdb picks TRBD1, but there is no DNA to check that call. The CDR3 runs to 17 residues. The CDR3 spells CASSDGTGGRRNQPQHF.

The chain is built from TRBV9 and TRBJ2-1; the D gene TCRdb calls, TRBD1, cannot be checked with no DNA. From germline, CDR1 is SGDLS and CDR2 YYNGEE. The CDR3 totals 13 residues. CDR3 in amino acids: CASSAGPPNEQFF. The full variable domain, with the rest looked up from reference TRBV9 and TRBJ2-1, is DSGVTQTPKHLITATGQRVTLRCSPRSGDLSVYWYQQSLDQGLQFLIQYYNGEERAKGNILERFSAQQFPDLHSELNLSSLELGDSALYFCASSAGPPNEQFFGPGTRLTVL.

This chain joins TRBV5-4 and TRBJ2-2; as DNA is missing, the TRBD1 call by TCRdb cannot be tested. Germline CDR1 reads SGHNT; CDR2 reads YYREEE (reference sequence). The length of the CDR3 is 16 residues. This chain's CDR3 is CASSPAGLLNTGELFF.

V usage is TRBV20-1 and J usage is TRBJ2-7; TCRdb calls TRBD2, which cannot be checked without DNA. The CDR3 contains 18 residues. Germline V gene lookup returns CDR1 DFQATT and CDR2 SNEGSKA (reference sequence). The CDR3 protein is CSASKTGTSGRSLGEQYF.

V is TRBV9 and J is TRBJ2-7; TCRdb picks TRBD1, but there is no DNA to check that call. The CDR3 has 17 amino acids. Germline V gene sequence: CDR1 SGDLS, CDR2 YYNGEE. CDR3 sequence: CASSPPWGTGVFHEQYF.

V gene TRBV11-2 combines with J gene TRBJ2-7; checking the TCRdb D call of TRBD2 is not possible without DNA. The germline V gene has CDR1 SGHAT and CDR2 FQNNGV. This CDR3 has 15 residues. CDR3 region: CASSPSVAGDYEQYF.

The rearrangement joins TRBV18 to TRBJ2-3; the TRBD2 assignment by TCRdb is unverifiable without DNA. CDR1 is KGHSH, CDR2 LQKENI, per germline. CDR3 length: 18 amino acids. The CDR3 loop reads CASSPSQGHGGVADTQYF.

The V and J genes are TRBV6-1 and TRBJ2-4; TCRdb's D call of TRBD2 is untestable without DNA. Germline V gene lookup returns CDR1 MNHNS and CDR2 SASEGT. This CDR3 spans 15 amino acids. The CDR3 loop reads CASSELAGVLDIQYF.

V usage is TRBV10-3 and J usage is TRBJ1-5. The CDR3 totals 14 residues. Germline V gene data show CDR1 as ENHRY and CDR2 as SYGVKD. CDR3 region: CAISESSTNQPQHF.

The chain carries TRBV3-1 and TRBJ2-1; with no DNA, the TCRdb D assignment of TRBD2 cannot be verified. The CDR3 extends over 16 amino acids. CDR1 and CDR2 from the germline V gene are LGHDT and YNNKEL (reference sequence). Here the CDR3 reads CASSQAWLAGADEQFF.